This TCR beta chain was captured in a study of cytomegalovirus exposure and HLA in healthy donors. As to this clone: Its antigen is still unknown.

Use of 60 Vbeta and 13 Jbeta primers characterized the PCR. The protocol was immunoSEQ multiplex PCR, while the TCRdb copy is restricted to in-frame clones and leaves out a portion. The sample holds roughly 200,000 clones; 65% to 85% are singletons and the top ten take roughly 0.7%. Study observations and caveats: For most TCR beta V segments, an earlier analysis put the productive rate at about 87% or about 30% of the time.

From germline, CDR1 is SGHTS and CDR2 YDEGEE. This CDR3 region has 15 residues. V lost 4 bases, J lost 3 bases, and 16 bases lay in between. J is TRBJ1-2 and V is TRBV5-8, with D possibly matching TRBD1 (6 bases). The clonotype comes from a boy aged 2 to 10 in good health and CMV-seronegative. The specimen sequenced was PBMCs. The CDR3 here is CASSPQGSDYYGYTF. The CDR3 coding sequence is TGTGCCAGCAGCCCCCAGGGGAGCGACTACTATGGCTACACCTTC. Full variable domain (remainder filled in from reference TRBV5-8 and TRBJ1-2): EAGVTQSPTHLIKTRGQQATLRCSPISGHTSVYWYQQALGLGLQFLLWYDEGEERNRGNFPPRFSGRQFPNYSSELNVNALELEDSALYLCASSPQGSDYYGYTFGSGTRLTVV.